These 15 T cell receptor beta chains were sequenced from one sample in a study of technical replicates of blood from several donors. Measured with immunoSEQ multiplex PCR; TCRdb has only the in-frame clones, and not every one. There are around 83,000 clones in the sample; around nine tenths occur only once, and approximately 0.25% lies in the top ten. The material sequenced was T cells isolated from PBMCs. These TCRs come from a human donor in good health.

This chain joins TRBV6-4 and TRBJ2-2; D ambiguous. Germline loops: CDR1 MRHNA, CDR2 SNTAGT. V shed 5 bases and J shed 2 bases, with 3 bases lying between them. The length of the CDR3 is 12 residues. CDR3 residues: CASSQNTGELFF. The CDR3 DNA reads as TGTGCCAGCAGTCAAAACACCGGGGAGCTGTTTTTT.

The chain has TRBV9 and TRBJ2-7; D not certain. Trimming stripped 0 bases from V and 4 bases from J, with 8 bases between. CDR3 length: 13 amino acids. Germline CDR1 and CDR2: SGDLS and YYNGEE. The CDR3 coding sequence is TGTGCCAGCAGCGTAGATTCCAGATACGAGCAGTACTTC. It specifies CASSVDSRYEQYF.

This clone was picked up a small number of times. This chain joins TRBV14 and TRBJ2-6, with D maybe TRBD1 (6 bases). CDR3 length equals 15 residues. V lost 3 bases and J 2 bases, leaving 8 bases between the germline ends. Germline assignment: CDR1 SGHDN and CDR2 FVKESK. The CDR3 DNA reads TGTGCCAGCAGCCAGCAGGGGCCTGGGGCCAACGTCCTGACTTTC. It codes for CASSQQGPGANVLTF.

In its sample, this clone was seen once. The rearrangement uses TRBV6-1 and TRBJ1-5; 8 bases agree with TRBD1. The V gene end was trimmed by 4 bases and the J gene end by 0 bases; junction bases not matched to a gene: 8. The CDR3 totals 17 residues. Germline V gene sequence: CDR1 MNHNS, CDR2 SASEGT. The CDR3 loop reads CASSGGWTGTSNQPQHF. CDR3 nucleotide sequence: TGTGCCAGCAGTGGAGGTTGGACAGGGACTAGCAATCAGCCCCAGCATTTT.

The rearrangement links TRBV5-8 to TRBJ2-5; D is unclear. Deletions cut 1 base from V and 1 base from J, with 11 bases between. The CDR3 consists of 15 residues. Germline V CDR1 and CDR2: SGHTS, YDEGEE. CDR3 DNA sequence: TGTGCCAGCAGCTTGTCTGTTAACATCCAAGAGACCCAGTACTTC. This encodes CASSLSVNIQETQYF.

The chain links TRBV19 to TRBJ2-7; the D gene is possibly TRBD2 (5 bases). Trimming stripped 11 bases from V and 6 bases from J, with 29 bases between. The CDR3 is made up of 16 amino acids. Germline V lookup: CDR1 LNHDA, CDR2 SQIVND (reference sequence). The CDR3 here is CACPPGSSQERGEQYF. CDR3 DNA sequence: TGTGCCTGCCCCCCGGGATCAAGTCAAGAGCGAGGCGAGCAGTACTTC.

The chain is built from TRBV28 and TRBJ1-1; maybe TRBD1 (5 bases). Germline lookup yields CDR1 MDHEN and CDR2 SYDVKM. The V and J ends lost 6 bases and 5 bases respectively, with 25 bases between them. The CDR3 spans 17 residues. The CDR3 DNA reads TGTGCCAGCAGGACTCCTTACCAAGTTGCAGGGATAACTGAAGCTTTCTTT. Its protein product is CASRTPYQVAGITEAFF.

The chain uses TRBV27 and TRBJ2-7, with 10 bases fitting TRBD1. Germline CDR1 is MNHEY and CDR2 is SMNVEV (reference sequence). The CDR3 totals 14 residues. V was clipped by 4 bases and J by 6 bases; unmatched bases: 6. CDR3 bases: TGTGCCAGCAGTTCCGGGACAGGGGACTTCGAGCAGTACTTC. This gives the protein CASSSGTGDFEQYF.

CDR3 sequence (DNA): TGTGCCAGCAGCTTATGGGCGGGGGGTCCCGTCGATGAGCAGTTCTTC. Translation gives CASSLWAGGPVDEQFF. The V gene is TRBV7-3, the J gene TRBJ2-1, with 8 bases identical to TRBD2. J lost 8 bases, V lost 2 bases, and 11 bases had no gene match. The CDR3 is 16 residues long. Germline V lookup: CDR1 SGHTA, CDR2 FQGTGA. Variable domain in full (rest from reference TRBV7-3 and TRBJ2-1): GAGVSQTPSNKVTEKGKYVELRCDPISGHTALYWYRQSLGQGPEFLIYFQGTGAADDSGLPNDRFFAVRPEGSVSTLKIQRTERGDSAVYLCASSLWAGGPVDEQFFGPGTRLTVL.

Here the CDR3 reads CASSLQGRGNEKLFF. As DNA, the CDR3 is TGTGCCAGCAGTTTACAGGGAAGGGGTAATGAAAAACTGTTTTTT. The chain has TRBV28 and TRBJ1-4; D is perhaps TRBD1 (5 bases). This CDR3 comprises 15 residues. Germline CDR1 reads MDHEN; CDR2 reads SYDVKM. Trimming took 2 bases from V and 4 from J, leaving 11 bases between them.

The chain uses TRBV10-2 and TRBJ1-1; possible D gene TRBD1, 5 bases. The germline V gene encodes CDR1 WSHSY and CDR2 SAAADI. V lost 3 bases and J lost 0, with 8 bases in between. The length of the CDR3 is 14 residues. The CDR3 sequence: CASSDQTVNTEAFF. The CDR3 nucleotides are TGCGCCAGCAGTGACCAGACAGTGAACACTGAAGCTTTCTTT.

CDR3 DNA sequence: TGTGCCAGCAGTGACCCCTTATCGGGAGAGACCCAGTACTTC. Residues: CASSDPLSGETQYF. The rearrangement joins TRBV25-1 to TRBJ2-5; D unclear. This CDR3 is built from 14 residues. V was trimmed by 3 bases and J by 4 bases, leaving 12 bases between them. Germline CDR1 and CDR2: MGHDK and SYGVNS.

The chain recombines TRBV6-5 with TRBJ2-7, with 12 bases identical to TRBD2. The germline V gene encodes CDR1 MNHEY and CDR2 SVGAGI. The CDR3 length is 15 residues. V was clipped by 6 bases and J by 2 bases; unmatched bases: 5. The CDR3 region is CASSILAGGTYEQYF. The CDR3, as DNA: TGTGCCAGCAGCATACTAGCGGGAGGAACCTACGAGCAGTACTTC.

This clone was observed a few times. This CDR3 is CASSSTGPGEQYF. In DNA form, the CDR3 reads TGTGCCAGCAGCTCCACAGGGCCGGGGGAGCAGTACTTC. The rearrangement links TRBV11-3 to TRBJ2-7; D is perhaps TRBD1 (6 bases). Germline CDR1 reads SGHNT; CDR2 reads YENEEA. The CDR3 is 13 amino acids. Deletions cut 4 bases from V and 7 bases from J, with 14 bases between.

This clone was counted a single time. The CDR3 nucleotides read TGTGCCAGCAGCTTATGGCGACAGGGGTACTATGGCTACACCTTC. It yields the protein CASSLWRQGYYGYTF. V usage is TRBV7-9 and J usage is TRBJ1-2; 8 bases agree with TRBD1. CDR1 and CDR2 from the germline V gene are SEHNR and FQNEAQ (reference sequence). This CDR3 is 15 amino acids long. The junction had 5 bases not matched to a gene; V was cut back by 2 bases and J by 3 bases. Full variable domain (remainder filled in from reference TRBV7-9 and TRBJ1-2): DTGVSQNPRHKITKRGQNVTFRCDPISEHNRLYWYRQTLGQGPEFLTYFQNEAQLEKSRLLSDRFSAERPKGSFSTLEIQRTEQGDSAMYLCASSLWRQGYYGYTFGSGTRLTVV.